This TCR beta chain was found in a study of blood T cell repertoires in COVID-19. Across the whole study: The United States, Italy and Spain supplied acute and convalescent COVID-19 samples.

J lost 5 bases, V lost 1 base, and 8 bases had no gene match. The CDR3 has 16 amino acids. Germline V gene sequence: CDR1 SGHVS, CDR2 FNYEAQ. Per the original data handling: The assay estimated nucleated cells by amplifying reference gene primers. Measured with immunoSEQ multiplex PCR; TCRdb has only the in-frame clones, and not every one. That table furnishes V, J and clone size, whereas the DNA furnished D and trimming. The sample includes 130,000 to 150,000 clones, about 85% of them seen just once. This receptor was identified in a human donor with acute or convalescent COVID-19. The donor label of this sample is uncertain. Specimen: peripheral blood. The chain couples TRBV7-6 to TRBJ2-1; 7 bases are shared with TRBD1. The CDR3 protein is CASSLGSLGTDNEQFF. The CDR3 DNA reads TGTGCCAGCAGCTTAGGAAGCCTCGGGACAGACAATGAGCAGTTCTTC.